The entry that follows covers one T cell receptor (beta chain) sequence. The antigen is unknown. V gave up 1 base and J gave up 3 bases; unmatched junction bases: 3. CDR1 SQVTM and CDR2 ANQGSEA come from the germline V gene. The CDR3 has 16 amino acids. The sample is drawn from a study of post-analysis software for immune sequencing data. Across the whole study: The disease courses spanned relapsing-remitting, secondary progressive and progressive-relapsing forms of multiple sclerosis. Study results and caveats: The study found TRBV5-6, TRBV5-1 and TRBV20-1 among roughly 5 TRBV segments more frequent in patients than controls.

Built from TCR beta cDNA, the libraries had unique molecular identifiers in them. Roughly 500,000 cDNA molecules were obtained per 1 to 10 million input T cells. MiXCR, run by TCRdb on the PCR reads, gives a single entry per CDR3 protein. Counted here are approximately 400,000 distinct CDR3 sequences, around 33% occurring once; the ten biggest clones make up 13%. This chain uses TRBV29-1 with TRBJ2-1; TRBD2 agrees at 13 bases. The clonotype comes from a girl under 18 with multiple sclerosis. Source material: blood. The CDR3 sequence: CSVEGLAGGYYNEQFF. CDR3 coding DNA: TGCAGCGTTGAAGGACTAGCGGGGGGATACTACAATGAGCAGTTCTTC.